The 28 T cell receptor beta chains in this list originate from one sample, sequenced in a study of T cells in Graves' hyperthyroidism and ophthalmopathy. Researchers amplified the TCR beta CDR3 regions from RNA transcripts. In the first-round RT-PCR of the TCR CDR3, the HTBI primer set was used. Each CDR3 protein is one row after TCRdb ran MiXCR on the multiplex PCR reads. The table shows hundreds of thousands of distinct CDR3 sequences, with 25% to 30% occurring only once. Sequencing input: blood. Receptors were obtained from a man aged 40-49 years with Graves' hyperthyroidism that later progressed to Graves' ophthalmopathy.

In this sample, this clonotype turned up many times. This chain connects TRBV29-1 to TRBJ2-7; the match to TRBD1 covers 9 bases. Trimming cost V 7 bases and J 3 bases; bases outside gene matches: 4. The germline V gene has CDR1 SQVTM and CDR2 ANQGSEA. This CDR3 has 12 amino acids. In DNA form, the CDR3 reads TGCAGCGGTCAGGGACAGGGCTACGAGCAGTACTTC. It yields the protein CSGQGQGYEQYF.

The rearrangement links TRBV18 to TRBJ2-7; maybe TRBD2 (5 bases). V dropped 6 bases and J dropped 3 bases, with 15 bases sitting between them. The CDR3 has 14 amino acids. Germline loops: CDR1 KGHSH, CDR2 LQKENI. CDR3 nucleotides: TGTGCCAGCTCCCGGGAAGGGCCTTTCTACGAGCAGTACTTC. Its protein is CASSREGPFYEQYF.

This clonotype was recorded only once. The DNA for the CDR3 is TGCAGTGCTAGAGATCCCGCCCGGTACGAGCAGTACTTC. It codes for CSARDPARYEQYF. V gene TRBV20-1 combines with J gene TRBJ2-7; D is unclear. V lost 0 bases and J 4 bases, leaving 10 bases between the germline ends. CDR3 length equals 13 residues. From germline, CDR1 is DFQATT and CDR2 SNEGSKA (reference sequence).

The chain uses TRBV19 and TRBJ1-1, with D uncertain. Per germline, CDR1 LNHDA and CDR2 SQIVND (reference sequence). Trimming left V 2 bases short and J 1 base short, with 5 bases between. CDR3 length: 13 residues. CDR3 nucleotides: TGTGCCAGTAGTATACCGCCGAACACTGAAGCTTTCTTT. This encodes CASSIPPNTEAFF.

This clonotype has ten or more counts. The chain is built from TRBV7-8 and TRBJ2-5; D not certain. Trimming pared 2 bases from V and 2 bases from J, leaving 9 bases between. This CDR3 has 14 residues. Germline V lookup: CDR1 SGHVS, CDR2 FQNEAQ. The CDR3 region is CASSLKRVQETQYF. CDR3 sequence (DNA): TGTGCCAGCAGCTTAAAACGGGTTCAAGAGACCCAGTACTTC.

This clonotype was observed at least ten times. This chain uses TRBV2 with TRBJ1-1; D is possibly TRBD1 (6 bases). CDR1 and CDR2 (germline): SNHLY, FYNNEI. The CDR3 is 14 residues long. The germline V and J ends were trimmed by 8 bases and 0 bases, with 13 bases remaining between them. The DNA for the CDR3 is TGTGCCAGCTCTTGGACAGTCATGAACACTGAAGCTTTCTTT. It specifies CASSWTVMNTEAFF.

This chain uses TRBV4-1 with TRBJ1-6, with 7 bases aligning to TRBD1. Germline V CDR1 and CDR2: MGHRA, YSYEKL. V shed 0 bases, J shed 9 bases, and the junction held 17 bases outside the gene matches. This CDR3 comprises 19 residues. As DNA, the CDR3 is TGCGCCAGCAGCCAAGATATCTATCCCCAGGGGGTAACGGGTTCACCCCTCCACTTT. Its translation is CASSQDIYPQGVTGSPLHF.

This clonotype was recorded at least ten times. V is TRBV9 and J is TRBJ1-2; D is possibly TRBD1 (6 bases). CDR3 size: 14 residues. The germline V and J ends were trimmed by 6 bases and 2 bases, with 14 bases remaining between them. The V gene's germline CDR1 is SGDLS and CDR2 YYNGEE. CDR3 nucleotides: TGTGCCAGCATCAGTAGCAGGGGCAACTATGGCTACACCTTC. Its translation: CASISSRGNYGYTF. Together with reference TRBV9 and TRBJ1-2, the CDR3 gives the full variable domain: DSGVTQTPKHLITATGQRVTLRCSPRSGDLSVYWYQQSLDQGLQFLIQYYNGEERAKGNILERFSAQQFPDLHSELNLSSLELGDSALYFCASISSRGNYGYTFGSGTRLTVV.

This clonotype was recorded at least ten times. The chain joins TRBV29-1 to TRBJ2-5; D is unclear. V was pared by 5 bases and J by 5 bases, with 12 bases between. The CDR3 length is 12 residues. Germline V gene data show CDR1 as SQVTM and CDR2 as ANQGSEA. The CDR3 spells CSVLLDVETQYF. CDR3 DNA: TGCAGCGTTCTACTTGATGTCGAGACCCAGTACTTC.

In this sample, this clonotype turned up many times. The chain joins TRBV12-3 or TRBV12-4 to TRBJ2-5; 7 bases agree with TRBD1. The trim removed 6 bases at V and 5 bases at J, leaving 6 bases unmatched. There are 13 residues in the CDR3. CDR3 sequence (DNA): TGTGCCAGCAGACTCGACAGGGACGAGACCCAGTACTTC. It codes for CASRLDRDETQYF.

The genes are TRBV6-5 and TRBJ2-2; 9 bases match TRBD2. J gave up 6 bases and V 0 bases, and 8 bases lay outside the gene matches. The CDR3 sequence is 17 residues long. The V gene's germline CDR1 is MNHEY and CDR2 SVGAGI. CDR3 residues: CASSYSRRASGAGELFF. In DNA form, the CDR3 reads TGTGCCAGCAGTTACTCGAGACGGGCTAGCGGGGCCGGGGAGCTGTTTTTT.

This chain connects TRBV12-3 or TRBV12-4 to TRBJ1-5; perhaps TRBD1 as D (5 bases). Trimming cost V 5 bases and J 0 bases, with 14 bases left between them. The CDR3 loop spans 16 amino acids. CDR3 sequence: CASSATGRGSNQPQHF. In nucleotides, the CDR3 is TGTGCCAGCAGTGCGACGGGGAGGGGTAGCAATCAGCCCCAGCATTTT.

The rearrangement links TRBV2 to TRBJ2-7, with D tentatively TRBD2 (5 bases). CDR1 is SNHLY, CDR2 FYNNEI, per germline. Trimming left V 3 bases short and J 7 bases short, with 19 bases between. This CDR3 has 15 residues. The chain's CDR3 is CASSELASGLGEQYF. The DNA of the CDR3 is TGTGCCAGCAGTGAGCTAGCCTCCGGGCTTGGGGAGCAGTACTTC.

This clonotype was recorded many times. This chain uses TRBV28 with TRBJ1-5; TRBD1 aligns across 7 bases. The germline gives CDR1 MDHEN, CDR2 SYDVKM. Losses at the gene ends were 5 bases for V and 0 bases for J; bases not matched to a gene: 10. The CDR3 covers 17 residues. The CDR3 coding sequence is TGTGCCAGCAGTCCAGGGGGGTTGTCGGTTAGCAATCAGCCCCAGCATTTT. Protein product: CASSPGGLSVSNQPQHF.

This chain connects TRBV6-2 or TRBV6-3 to TRBJ2-6; TRBD2 matches at 12 bases. After removal of 4 bases from V and 2 bases from J, the junction contained 6 bases not matched to a gene. Germline CDR1 is MNHEY and CDR2 is SVGEGT. The CDR3 is 18 amino acids. DNA for the CDR3: TGTGCCAGCAGTTTTAATCTAGCGGGAGGGCCTGGGGCCAACGTCCTGACTTTC. Amino acid sequence: CASSFNLAGGPGANVLTF.

The table lists this clonotype with many counts. This chain links TRBV30 with TRBJ1-2; no definite D call. This CDR3 spans 11 amino acids. CDR1 and CDR2 (germline): GTSNPN, SVGIG (reference sequence). The V and J ends lost 2 bases and 5 bases respectively, with 6 bases between them. The CDR3 sequence: CAWSYSYGYTF. CDR3 nucleotide sequence: TGTGCCTGGAGTTACAGTTATGGCTACACCTTC.

This clonotype was detected many times. The chain couples TRBV27 to TRBJ2-7; TRBD1 matches at 8 bases. The junction had 4 bases not matched to a gene; V was cut back by 2 bases and J by 4 bases. This CDR3 comprises 14 residues. Germline assignment: CDR1 MNHEY and CDR2 SMNVEV (reference sequence). In nucleotides, the CDR3 is TGTGCCAGCAGTTTAATTGGACAGGGTTACGAGCAGTACTTC. It yields the protein CASSLIGQGYEQYF.

This clonotype was recorded at least ten times. This rearrangement joins TRBV5-5 to TRBJ1-2; maybe TRBD1 (5 bases). CDR3 length: 13 amino acids. V lost 2 bases to trimming and J lost 8 bases, with 13 bases between them. CDR1 and CDR2 from the germline V gene are SGHKS and YYEKEE (reference sequence). The CDR3, as DNA: TGTGCCAGCAGCTTAGGGACGGAGACCGGCTACACCTTC. Its protein product is CASSLGTETGYTF.

CDR3 DNA sequence: TGTGCCAGCAGTTTTGACTCGTTGCGTGGCGGGGCGGGGACTAACTATGGCTACACCTTC. Translation: CASSFDSLRGGAGTNYGYTF. The chain couples TRBV28 to TRBJ1-2; a weak D match, TRBD1 (5 bases). CDR1 and CDR2 (germline): MDHEN, SYDVKM. The V end lost 3 bases, the J end lost 0 bases, and 26 bases lay between the germline ends. The length of the CDR3 is 20 residues.

This clonotype appeared many times. V gene TRBV27 combines with J gene TRBJ1-1; possibly TRBD1 for D (6 bases). Germline CDR1 and CDR2: MNHEY and SMNVEV (reference sequence). V shed 1 base and J shed 7 bases, with 13 bases lying between them. This CDR3 region has 14 residues. CDR3 residues: CASSLWGAGDEAFF. The CDR3 DNA follows: TGTGCCAGCAGTTTATGGGGGGCAGGGGATGAAGCTTTCTTT.

The sample holds many counts of this clonotype. The rearrangement uses TRBV20-1 and TRBJ2-5, with 8 bases identical to TRBD1. The length of the CDR3 is 12 residues. V gave up 5 bases and J gave up 2 bases; unmatched junction bases: 1. Per germline, CDR1 DFQATT and CDR2 SNEGSKA (reference sequence). CDR3 protein: CSARTGQETQYF. The DNA for the CDR3 is TGCAGTGCTCGGACAGGGCAAGAGACCCAGTACTTC.

There are many counts of this clonotype. This sequence joins TRBV6-5 and TRBJ2-7; weak D call: TRBD1 (6 bases). This CDR3 has 13 amino acids. Looked up from germline, CDR1 is MNHEY and CDR2 is SVGAGI. Trimming left V 6 bases short and J 4 bases short, with 13 bases between. The CDR3 nucleotides read TGTGCCAGCAGCCGGGACACAACATACGAGCAGTACTTC. Translation: CASSRDTTYEQYF.

This clonotype has more than one count but fewer than ten. V gene TRBV18 combines with J gene TRBJ1-1; 9 nucleotides line up with TRBD1. With 3 bases clipped from V and 7 bases from J, the junction kept 6 bases outside the gene matches. This CDR3 is built from 14 residues. Germline assignment: CDR1 KGHSH and CDR2 LQKENI. CDR3 loop: CASSPDRGMIEAFF. DNA for the CDR3: TGTGCCAGCTCACCGGACAGGGGAATGATTGAAGCTTTCTTT. Using reference TRBV18 and TRBJ1-1 for the parts outside the CDR3, the full variable domain is NAGVMQNPRHLVRRRGQEARLRCSPMKGHSHVYWYRQLPEEGLKFMVYLQKENIIDESGMPKERFSAEFPKEGPSILRIQQVVRGDSAAYFCASSPDRGMIEAFFGQGTRLTVV.

This clonotype showed up just a few times. This may come from a read error, since a much larger clone is one base off. The chain joins TRBV3-1 to TRBJ1-3; D perhaps matches TRBD1 (5 bases). This CDR3 spans 15 amino acids. CDR1 is LGHDT, CDR2 YNNKEL, per germline (reference sequence). The V and J ends lost 7 bases and 5 bases respectively, with 18 bases between them. In DNA form, the CDR3 reads TGTGCCAGCAACCTACCGAGGGGAAGACGAAACACCATATATTTT. Amino acids: CASNLPRGRRNTIYF. Using reference TRBV3-1 and TRBJ1-3 for the parts outside the CDR3, the full variable domain is DTAVSQTPKYLVTQMGNDKSIKCEQNLGHDTMYWYKQDSKKFLKIMFSYNNKELIINETVPNRFSPKSPDKAHLNLHINSLELGDSAVYFCASNLPRGRRNTIYFGEGSWLTVV.

This clonotype was observed many times. The V and J genes are TRBV29-1 and TRBJ1-2, with 7 nucleotides matching TRBD1. This CDR3 comprises 14 residues. J was trimmed by 4 bases and V by 0 bases; bases with no gene match: 5. Looked up from germline, CDR1 is SQVTM and CDR2 is ANQGSEA. CDR3 DNA: TGCAGCGTTGAAGATACAGGGGCGGGCTATGGCTACACCTTC. The encoded protein is CSVEDTGAGYGYTF.

The chain couples TRBV19 to TRBJ2-7; 9 bases map to TRBD2. The germline V gene encodes CDR1 LNHDA and CDR2 SQIVND (reference sequence). After removal of 6 bases from V and 6 bases from J, the junction contained 6 bases not matched to a gene. The CDR3 has 13 amino acids. CDR3 sequence (DNA): TGTGCCAGTAGCTTGACTAGCGGAGGCGAGCAGTACTTC. This sequence encodes CASSLTSGGEQYF.

This clonotype has at least ten counts. This chain links TRBV10-3 with TRBJ2-5; 7 bases map to TRBD1. Germline trimming cut 3 bases from V and 3 bases from J; bases unmatched to any gene: 1. Per the germline V gene, CDR1 is ENHRY and CDR2 is SYGVKD. The CDR3 has 13 residues. The CDR3 protein is CAISDGTEETQYF. The CDR3 bases are TGTGCCATCAGTGACGGGACAGAAGAGACCCAGTACTTC.

This clonotype showed up many times. This sequence joins TRBV20-1 and TRBJ2-2; D is uncertain. The V gene's germline CDR1 is DFQATT and CDR2 SNEGSKA (reference sequence). The CDR3 length is 12 residues. Trimming cost V 5 bases and J 5 bases, with 9 bases left between them. CDR3 nucleotides: TGCAGTGCTGGGGTGGGGACCGGGGAGCTGTTTTTT. This translates into CSAGVGTGELFF.